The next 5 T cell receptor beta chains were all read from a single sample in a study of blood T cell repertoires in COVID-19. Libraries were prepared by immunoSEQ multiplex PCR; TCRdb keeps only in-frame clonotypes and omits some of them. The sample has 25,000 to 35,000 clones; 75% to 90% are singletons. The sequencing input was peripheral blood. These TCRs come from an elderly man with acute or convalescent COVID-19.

The CDR3 is CASSGTLATGELFF. Here the CDR3 DNA reads TGCGCCAGCAGCGGGACACTCGCCACCGGGGAGCTGTTTTTT. The chain recombines TRBV5-1 with TRBJ2-2; maybe TRBD1 (6 bases). This CDR3 has 14 amino acids. The germline V gene has CDR1 SGHRS and CDR2 YFSETQ. V shed 4 bases and J shed 4 bases, with 11 bases lying between them.

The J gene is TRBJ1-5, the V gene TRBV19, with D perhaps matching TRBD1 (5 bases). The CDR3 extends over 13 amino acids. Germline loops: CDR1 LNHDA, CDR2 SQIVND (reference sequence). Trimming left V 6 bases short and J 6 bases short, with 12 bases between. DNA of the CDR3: TGTGCCAGTAGCTCAGGGTTGGGTCAGCCCCAGCATTTT. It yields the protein CASSSGLGQPQHF.

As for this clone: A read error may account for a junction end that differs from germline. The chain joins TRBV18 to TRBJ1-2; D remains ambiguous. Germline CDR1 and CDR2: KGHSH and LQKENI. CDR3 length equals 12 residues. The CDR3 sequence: CVSSPNTEGYTF. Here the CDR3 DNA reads TGTGTCAGCTCACCCAACACAGAAGGCTACACCTTC.

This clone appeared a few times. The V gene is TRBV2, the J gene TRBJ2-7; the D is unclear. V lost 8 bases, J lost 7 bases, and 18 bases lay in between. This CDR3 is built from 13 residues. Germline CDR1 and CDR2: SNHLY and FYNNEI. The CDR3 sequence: CASHTGSPREQYF. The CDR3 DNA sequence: TGTGCCAGCCACACCGGAAGCCCGCGGGAGCAGTACTTC.

The DNA for the CDR3 is TGTGCCAGCGGGACAGGGTACAATTCACCCCTCCACTTT. The encoded protein is CASGTGYNSPLHF. The chain joins TRBV11-1 to TRBJ1-6; TRBD1 matches at 9 bases. CDR1 SGHAT and CDR2 FQDESV come from the germline V gene (reference sequence). The CDR3 length is 13 residues. V lost 8 bases, J lost 7 bases, and 3 bases stayed unmatched.